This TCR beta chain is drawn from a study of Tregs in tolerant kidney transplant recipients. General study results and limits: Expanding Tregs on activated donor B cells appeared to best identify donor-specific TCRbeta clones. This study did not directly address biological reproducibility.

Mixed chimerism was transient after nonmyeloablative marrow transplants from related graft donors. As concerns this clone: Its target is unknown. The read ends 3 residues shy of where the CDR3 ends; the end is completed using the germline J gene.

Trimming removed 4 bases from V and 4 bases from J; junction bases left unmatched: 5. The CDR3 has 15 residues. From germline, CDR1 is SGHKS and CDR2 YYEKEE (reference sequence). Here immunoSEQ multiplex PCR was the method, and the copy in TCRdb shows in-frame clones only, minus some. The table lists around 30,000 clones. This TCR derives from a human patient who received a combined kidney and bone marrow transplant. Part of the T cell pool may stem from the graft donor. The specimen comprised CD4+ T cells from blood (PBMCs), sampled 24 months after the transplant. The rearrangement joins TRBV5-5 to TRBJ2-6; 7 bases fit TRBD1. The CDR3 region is CASSVTGSGANVLTF. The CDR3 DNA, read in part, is TGTGCCAGCAGCGTGACAGGGAGCGGGGCCAACGTC.